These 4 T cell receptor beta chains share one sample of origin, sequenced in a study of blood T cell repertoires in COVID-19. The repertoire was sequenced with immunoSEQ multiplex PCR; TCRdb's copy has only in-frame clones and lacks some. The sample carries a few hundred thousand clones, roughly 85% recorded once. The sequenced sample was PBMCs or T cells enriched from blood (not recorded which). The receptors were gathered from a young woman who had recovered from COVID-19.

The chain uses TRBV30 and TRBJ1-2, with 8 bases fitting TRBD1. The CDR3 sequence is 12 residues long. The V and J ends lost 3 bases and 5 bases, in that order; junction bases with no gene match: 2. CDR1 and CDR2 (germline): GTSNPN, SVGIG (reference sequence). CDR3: CAWRGTGYGYTF. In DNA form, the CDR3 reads TGTGCCTGGAGGGGGACAGGTTATGGCTACACCTTC.

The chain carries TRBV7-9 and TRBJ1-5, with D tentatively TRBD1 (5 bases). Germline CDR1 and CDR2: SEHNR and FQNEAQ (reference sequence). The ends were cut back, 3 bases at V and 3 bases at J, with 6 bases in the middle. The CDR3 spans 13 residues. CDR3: CASSLDNNQPQHF. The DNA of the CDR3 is TGTGCCAGCAGCTTGGACAACAATCAGCCCCAGCATTTT.

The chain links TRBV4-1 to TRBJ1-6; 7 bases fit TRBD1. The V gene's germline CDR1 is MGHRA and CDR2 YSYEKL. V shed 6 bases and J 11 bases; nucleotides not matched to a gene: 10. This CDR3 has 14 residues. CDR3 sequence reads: CASSRSTGAAPLHF. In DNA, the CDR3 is TGCGCCAGCAGTCGTTCTACAGGGGCCGCACCCCTCCACTTT.

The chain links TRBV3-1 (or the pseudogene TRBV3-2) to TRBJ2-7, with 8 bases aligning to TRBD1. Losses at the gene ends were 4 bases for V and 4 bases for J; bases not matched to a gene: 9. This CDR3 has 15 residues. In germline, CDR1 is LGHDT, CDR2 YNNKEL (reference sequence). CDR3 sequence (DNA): TGTGCCAGCAGCCGACAGGGGCGCGATCATTACGAGCAGTACTTC. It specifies CASSRQGRDHYEQYF.